This T cell receptor beta chain derives from a study of T cell responses to AZD1222 COVID-19 vaccine. Across the whole study: Pooling was applied to second doses at about 4 or about 12 weeks.

Notes on the study in general: Mapped onto spike, vaccine-associated CD4 TCRs spanned it and were dominant at 160-218 and 743-854.

In regard to this clone: What it recognizes is unknown.

The V gene's germline CDR1 is MNHNS and CDR2 SASEGT. The CDR3 is made up of 14 amino acids. Trimming took 3 bases from V and 1 from J, leaving 9 bases between them. Method: immunoSEQ multiplex PCR; TCRdb's copy keeps in-frame clones and lacks some. The table shows roughly 60,000 clones, with approximately 90% occurring only once. V is TRBV6-1 and J is TRBJ1-1; possible D gene TRBD1, 6 bases. Sequencing was performed on peripheral blood, taken on day 0 of AZD1222 vaccination. The TCR originated in an adult in good health. CDR3 in DNA: TGTGCCAGCAGTGAGTTACAGGGGAACACTGAAGCTTTCTTT. It translates to CASSELQGNTEAFF.